A selection of T cell receptor beta chains follows, all from one sample in a study of T-cell reconstitution after alpha-beta-depleted transplantation in children. TCRdb re-analysed the PCR reads in MiXCR, keeping a single row per CDR3 protein. The repertoire holds under 50,000 distinct CDR3 sequences, with 52% as singletons. This specimen consisted of peripheral blood, obtained before TCRalphabeta/CD19-depleted stem cell transplant. The receptors were sampled from a boy younger than two with SCID, due to receive a stem cell transplant. CDR3s include the opening cysteine and the closing phenylalanine or tryptophan. A D gene is named only where the DNA matches it firmly. The listing skips clone size in some rows; elsewhere it reads once, few, many or a size class.

abundance,d_gene,v_gene,j_gene,CDR3aa,CDR3nt
.,.,TRBV20-1,TRBJ1-1,CSAWTTSMNTEAFF,TGCAGTGCTTGGACCACCAGCATGAACACTGAAGCTTTCTTT
.,TRBD2,TRBV20-1,TRBJ2-1,CSARDLSGGYNEQFF,TGCAGTGCTAGAGATCTGAGCGGGGGCTACAATGAGCAGTTCTTC
few,TRBD1,TRBV5-5,TRBJ2-5,CASSLGTGGEETQYF,TGTGCCAGCAGCCTGGGGACAGGGGGGGAAGAGACCCAGTACTTC
.,.,TRBV5-6,TRBJ1-5,CASSLRRGRGSNQPQHF,TGTGCCAGCAGCTTGCGAAGGGGTAGGGGAAGCAATCAGCCCCAGCATTTT
few,TRBD2,TRBV15,TRBJ2-3,CATSSLWEPGLAWTDTQYF,TGTGCCACCAGCTCCCTCTGGGAACCGGGACTAGCGTGGACAGATACGCAGTATTTT
.,.,TRBV5-4,TRBJ2-7,CASILRGEPHEQYF,TGTGCCAGCATCTTGCGGGGCGAACCCCACGAGCAGTACTTC
.,.,TRBV27,TRBJ2-7,CASRGTGNEQYF,TGTGCCAGCAGGGGAACAGGGAACGAGCAGTACTTC
.,.,TRBV6-1,TRBJ2-3,CASRREGSTDTQYF,TGCGCCAGCAGACGAGAGGGGTCGACAGATACGCAGTATTTT
.,.,TRBV4-1,TRBJ1-1,CASSPNTMGRTEAFF,TGCGCCAGCAGCCCAAATACAATGGGGAGAACTGAAGCTTTCTTT
.,.,TRBV6-6,TRBJ2-6,CASFTGANVLTF,TGTGCCAGTTTTACTGGGGCCAACGTCCTGACTTTC
.,TRBD1,TRBV5-1,TRBJ1-6,CASSLGDSPGSPLHF,TGCGCCAGCAGCTTGGGGGACAGTCCGGGATCACCCCTCCACTTT
.,TRBD1,TRBV5-1,TRBJ1-1,CATSRQGGSSGEAFF,TGCGCCACCTCCCGACAGGGGGGGTCTAGTGGAGAAGCTTTCTTT
once,.,TRBV27,TRBJ1-4,CASRALGDEKLFF,TGTGCCAGCCGGGCTCTCGGGGATGAAAAACTGTTTTTT
few,TRBD1,TRBV4-3,TRBJ2-7,CASSQEYGTGGYEQYF,TGCGCCAGCAGCCAAGAGTACGGGACAGGGGGCTACGAGCAGTACTTC
.,TRBD2,TRBV20-1,TRBJ2-2,CSASTGGLTGELFF,TGCAGTGCTAGTACCGGGGGGTTAACCGGGGAGCTGTTTTTT
few,.,TRBV4-1,TRBJ1-6,CASSQDEGGYSSPLHF,TGCGCCAGCAGCCAAGATGAGGGGGGCTACAGTTCACCCCTCCACTTT
few,.,TRBV7-9,TRBJ2-5,CASSLTLGETQYF,TGTGCCAGCAGCTTGACCTTAGGAGAGACCCAGTACTTC
many,TRBD2,TRBV12-3/TRBV12-4,TRBJ2-7,CASSGLAGGQYRVEQYF,TGTGCCAGCAGTGGACTAGCGGGGGGACAATATCGGGTCGAGCAGTACTTC
few,TRBD1,TRBV3-1,TRBJ2-1,CASSQGTVTNEQFF,TGTGCCAGCAGCCAGGGGACAGTTACGAATGAGCAGTTCTTC
few,TRBD1,TRBV20-1,TRBJ2-7,CSATTGTGDYEQYF,TGCAGTGCCACCACCGGGACAGGGGACTACGAGCAGTACTTC
.,TRBD2,TRBV7-2,TRBJ2-5,CASSLQRGPQETQYF,TGTGCCAGCAGCCTCCAGCGGGGGCCACAAGAGACCCAGTACTTC
.,.,TRBV12-3/TRBV12-4,TRBJ2-3,CASSQAPTSTDTQYF,TGTGCCAGCAGTCAAGCTCCCACGTCAACAGATACGCAGTATTTT
few,.,TRBV29-1,TRBJ1-2,CSVAGRNYGYTF,TGCAGCGTTGCGGGACGGAACTATGGCTACACCTTC
.,.,TRBV12-3/TRBV12-4,TRBJ2-1,CASSPAADSLLNEQFF,TGTGCCAGCAGCCCTGCTGCAGATTCTCTTTTAAATGAGCAGTTCTTC
few,TRBD1,TRBV7-2,TRBJ2-1,CASSARQGGLSIGEQFF,TGTGCCAGCAGCGCCCGACAGGGGGGTCTGTCTATTGGTGAGCAGTTCTTC
.,TRBD2,TRBV6-1,TRBJ2-3,CASSEIAGSTDTQYF,TGTGCCAGCAGTGAGATAGCGGGGAGCACAGATACGCAGTATTTT
.,TRBD2,TRBV29-1,TRBJ2-3,CSVGTSGGVTDTQYF,TGCAGCGTTGGGACTAGCGGGGGGGTCACAGATACGCAGTATTTT
.,.,TRBV5-1,TRBJ2-7,CASSSGPFSYEQYF,TGCGCCAGCAGCTCGGGACCATTCTCCTACGAGCAGTACTTC
.,TRBD1,TRBV6-1,TRBJ1-2,CASSLNGGTGGTKSGYTF,TGTGCCAGCAGTCTCAACGGCGGGACAGGGGGAACGAAGAGTGGCTACACCTTC
.,TRBD2,TRBV7-9,TRBJ2-7,CASSPRLAGVYEQYF,TGTGCCAGCAGCCCACGACTAGCGGGGGTCTACGAGCAGTACTTC
.,.,TRBV20-1,TRBJ2-7,CSARAEPGTRRSYEQYF,TGCAGTGCTAGAGCGGAACCCGGGACCCGGAGATCCTACGAGCAGTACTTC
.,TRBD1,TRBV20-1,TRBJ1-1,CSATTGTAYMNTEAFF,TGCAGTGCGACGACCGGGACAGCCTACATGAACACTGAAGCTTTCTTT
.,TRBD1,TRBV4-1,TRBJ2-1,CASSQDRGQGSNEQFF,TGCGCCAGCAGCCAAGATCGGGGACAGGGGAGTAATGAGCAGTTCTTC
.,.,TRBV4-1,TRBJ1-3,CASSQDPGRGNTIYF,TGCGCCAGCAGCCAAGATCCGGGTAGGGGAAACACCATATATTTT
.,TRBD2,TRBV12-3/TRBV12-4,TRBJ2-3,CASSWTSGAPDTQYF,TGTGCCAGCAGTTGGACTAGCGGGGCCCCAGATACGCAGTATTTT
few,TRBD1,TRBV5-8,TRBJ2-7,CASSLDRDYEQYF,TGTGCCAGCAGTTTGGACAGGGACTACGAGCAGTACTTC
.,.,TRBV15,TRBJ2-5,CATSSRPGAQETQYF,TGTGCCACCAGCAGTAGACCGGGGGCCCAAGAGACCCAGTACTTC
.,.,TRBV7-9,TRBJ1-1,CASSFTRGQLNTEAFF,TGTGCCAGCAGCTTTACCAGGGGCCAGCTGAACACTGAAGCTTTCTTT
.,.,TRBV10-3,TRBJ1-2,CAISPPGSYGYTF,TGTGCCATCAGCCCCCCGGGGAGCTATGGCTACACCTTC
few,TRBD1,TRBV27,TRBJ2-1,CASSLSGQGPYNEQFF,TGTGCCAGCAGTTTATCGGGACAGGGACCCTACAATGAGCAGTTCTTC
.,TRBD2,TRBV20-1,TRBJ2-5,CSATYFRLAEKETQYF,TGCAGTGCCACTTATTTCCGGCTAGCGGAAAAAGAGACCCAGTACTTC
.,TRBD1,TRBV7-2,TRBJ1-1,CASSRITGVPNTEAFF,TGTGCCAGCAGCCGGATTACAGGGGTGCCGAACACTGAAGCTTTCTTT
.,.,TRBV11-2,TRBJ2-1,CASSPLSGRYNEQFF,TGTGCCAGCAGCCCACTTTCCGGGCGTTACAATGAGCAGTTCTTC
.,TRBD2,TRBV7-2,TRBJ2-3,CASKLSGGITDTQYF,TGTGCCAGCAAGCTTTCGGGGGGAATCACAGATACGCAGTATTTT
.,TRBD1,TRBV6-2/TRBV6-3,TRBJ1-5,CASSYEKRRAGGYQPQHF,TGTGCCAGCAGTTACGAAAAACGGCGGGCAGGGGGATATCAGCCCCAGCATTTT
.,.,TRBV4-3,TRBJ1-1,CASSQGTEAFF,TGCGCCAGCAGCCAAGGGACTGAAGCTTTCTTT
few,.,TRBV20-1,TRBJ2-1,CSARRQSSYNEQFF,TGCAGTGCTAGGAGACAGTCCTCCTACAATGAGCAGTTCTTC
.,.,TRBV5-1,TRBJ2-5,CASSPSGQETQYF,TGCGCCAGCAGCCCGTCCGGGCAAGAGACCCAGTACTTC
few,.,TRBV7-2,TRBJ2-2,CASSLALGTGELFF,TGTGCCAGCAGCTTAGCGCTGGGCACCGGGGAGCTGTTTTTT